Shown below are 21 T cell receptor beta chains from a single sample sequenced in a study of Graves' ophthalmopathy and Graves' hyperthyroidism (dated by TCRdb to 2017 to 2018). The sample was run on an Illumina HiSeq 2000. For repertoire sequencing, TCR beta CDR3 regions were amplified from RNA transcripts. A first-round RT-PCR used HTBI primers with the Qiagen OneStep RT-PCR kit, followed by a second-round multiplex PCR, size selection and purification. Clones were called with MiXCR by TCRdb after fastp trimmed the public reads at Q25, and only in-frame beta chains were retained. Identical CDR3 protein sequences are pooled into one entry, listed with their most common genes and DNA. The sample includes roughly 500,000 distinct CDR3 sequences, with roughly 14% observed a single time. Approximately 9.8% of the sample is in the top ten clones. The sequenced sample was blood. These receptors came from a woman aged 25 to 39 with Graves' ophthalmopathy. Donor details come from another sample of the same person, matched by shared clones.

The gene calls are TRBV5-1 and TRBJ2-5; TRBD2 agrees at 12 bases. The CDR3 is made up of 17 amino acids. The germline V gene encodes CDR1 SGHRS and CDR2 YFSETQ. V lost 5 bases and J lost 5; bases outside the gene matches: 13. The CDR3 region is CASRPGLAGRAKETQYF. As DNA, the CDR3 is TGCGCCAGCAGGCCCGGACTAGCGGGAAGGGCAAAGGAGACCCAGTACTTC.

This clonotype was counted ten times or more. The V and J genes are TRBV6-1 and TRBJ2-7; tentative D call: TRBD1 (5 bases). Germline V gene data show CDR1 as MNHNS and CDR2 as SASEGT. The length of the CDR3 is 13 residues. V lost 2 bases and J 2 bases, leaving 7 bases between the germline ends. The DNA of the CDR3 is TGTGCCAGCAGTGAAAGGGGAACCTACGAGCAGTACTTC. Translation: CASSERGTYEQYF.

As regards this clonotype: The junction departs from the called germline gene at one end, perhaps through a read error. The gene calls are TRBV24-1 and TRBJ2-5, with TRBD1 matching over 10 bases. The CDR3 is 15 residues long. Germline V gene data show CDR1 as KGHDR and CDR2 as SFDVKD. The CDR3 DNA is TGTGCCATCAGTGGGATGACAGGGGGCGAAGAGACCCAGTACTTC. Residues: CAISGMTGGEETQYF.

This clonotype appeared a few times. This chain connects TRBV6-1 to TRBJ1-5; D unclear. Germline-derived CDR1 and CDR2 are MNHNS and SASEGT. This CDR3 has 16 residues. The V gene lost 7 bases and the J gene lost 3 bases, with 19 bases spanning the gap. The DNA for the CDR3 is TGTGCCAGCACTGGCTCGGGGAGGAGGTTCAATCAGCCCCAGCATTTT. This translates into CASTGSGRRFNQPQHF.

This clonotype was seen at least ten times. V gene TRBV29-1 combines with J gene TRBJ1-2, with unresolved D. This CDR3 region has 12 residues. Germline V gives CDR1 SQVTM, CDR2 ANQGSEA. Trimming cost V 5 bases and J 5 bases, with 12 bases left between them. In DNA form, the CDR3 reads TGCAGCGTTCACTCGGCTATGTATGGCTACACCTTC. This sequence encodes CSVHSAMYGYTF.

Of note for this clonotype: A single base separates this from a much larger clone, so it may be a read error. The chain is built from TRBV6-5 and TRBJ2-2, with unresolved D. Germline values: CDR1 MNHEY, CDR2 SVGAGI. This CDR3 region has 15 residues. The CDR3 nucleotides read TGTGCCTGCAGTTACTCGCGACCAAACACCGGGGAGCTGTTTTTT. This sequence encodes CACSYSRPNTGELFF.

This clonotype has a count of ten or more. This chain connects TRBV29-1 to TRBJ2-5; no reliable D call. The V end lost 3 bases, the J end lost 3 bases, and 11 bases lay between the germline ends. The CDR3 is 13 amino acids. In germline, CDR1 is SQVTM, CDR2 ANQGSEA. CDR3 protein: CSVEGLKKETQYF. CDR3 DNA: TGCAGCGTTGAGGGTCTGAAAAAAGAGACCCAGTACTTC.

In its sample, this clonotype was seen many times. This rearrangement joins TRBV28 to TRBJ1-2; TRBD1 is a possible D gene (5 bases). Trimming cost V 5 bases and J 5 bases, with 18 bases left between them. The germline CDR1 and CDR2 sequences are MDHEN and SYDVKM. CDR3 length equals 15 residues. CDR3 in DNA: TGTGCCAGCAGTCCACCGATTGGGGCAGGGTATGGCTACACCTTC. Residues: CASSPPIGAGYGYTF.

This clonotype was seen repeatedly, ten times or more. The chain couples TRBV6-1 to TRBJ2-2; TRBD1 might be the D (5 bases). Germline assignment: CDR1 MNHNS and CDR2 SASEGT. The V gene lost 6 bases and the J gene lost 0 bases, with 8 bases spanning the gap. The CDR3 contains 14 residues. CDR3 nucleotide sequence: TGTGCCAGCAGACAGGTTCCGAACACCGGGGAGCTGTTTTTT. As protein: CASRQVPNTGELFF.

At least ten counts were recorded for this clonotype. This chain links TRBV10-2 with TRBJ1-5; 7 nucleotides agree with TRBD1. This CDR3 has 15 amino acids. CDR1 and CDR2 from the germline V gene are WSHSY and SAAADI. Losses at the gene ends were 1 base for V and 4 bases for J; bases not matched to a gene: 4. The DNA of the CDR3 is TGCGCCAGCAGTGAGTTACAGGGGCTTAATCAGCCCCAGCATTTT. Its protein is CASSELQGLNQPQHF.

This clonotype has a handful of counts. A much larger clone differs from this one at a single base, so this may be a read error. CDR3 coding DNA: TGTGCCGGCAGTTTAGTAGGGGGCACCCACTACGAGCAGTACTTC. It is translated as CAGSLVGGTHYEQYF. The chain joins TRBV12-3 or TRBV12-4 to TRBJ2-7, with 7 bases aligning to TRBD1. There are 15 residues in the CDR3.

This clonotype appeared a few times. The V gene is TRBV9, the J gene TRBJ2-5; D perhaps matches TRBD2 (6 bases). The length of the CDR3 is 14 residues. Per the germline V gene, CDR1 is SGDLS and CDR2 is YYNGEE. With 0 bases removed from V and 9 bases from J, the gap between germline ends came to 15 bases. The CDR3 here is CASSVASEGPAQYF. DNA of the CDR3: TGTGCCAGCAGCGTAGCTTCGGAGGGCCCGGCCCAGTACTTC.

In the case of this clonotype: Its ends do not fully match the called genes, so a read error is possible. The rearrangement links TRBV20-1 to TRBJ2-7; a weak D match, TRBD2 (6 bases). The CDR3 covers 14 residues. Germline V CDR1 and CDR2: DFQATT, SNEGSKA (reference sequence). CDR3: CSARDRGNSYEQHF. As DNA, the CDR3 is TGCAGTGCTAGAGATCGGGGGAACTCCTACGAGCAGCACTTC.

This clonotype appeared a few times. This chain links TRBV29-1 with TRBJ1-5, with D perhaps TRBD1 (6 bases). Germline CDR1 SQVTM, CDR2 ANQGSEA. The V gene lost 5 bases and the J gene lost 4 bases, with 12 bases spanning the gap. CDR3 length equals 13 residues. The CDR3, as DNA: TGCAGCGTTTCCCCAGGGGTAAATCAGCCCCAGCATTTT. Its translation: CSVSPGVNQPQHF.

This clonotype showed up many times. This chain connects TRBV29-1 to TRBJ2-7, with 7 nucleotides matching TRBD2. The length of the CDR3 is 13 residues. The V gene end was trimmed by 7 bases and the J gene end by 2 bases; junction bases not matched to a gene: 8. In germline, CDR1 is SQVTM, CDR2 ANQGSEA. DNA of the CDR3: TGCAGCGCGCTCGCTAGCGGAACCTACGAGCAGTACTTC. It encodes CSALASGTYEQYF.

A remark on this clonotype: One end of the junction is discordant with germline, which a read error may explain. The chain is built from TRBV27 and TRBJ1-5; D remains unclear. This CDR3 comprises 14 residues. Germline CDR1 is MNHEY and CDR2 is SMNVEV (reference sequence). The CDR3: CASSLSGRNPPQHF. The CDR3 DNA is TGTGCCAGCAGTTTGTCTGGCAGAAATCCGCCCCAGCATTTT.

In its sample, this clonotype was seen a few times. A much larger clone lies a single base off, so this may be a read error. The chain links TRBV7-9 to TRBJ2-7; unclear D gene. Trimming removed 1 base at V and 5 bases at J, with 9 bases between. CDR1 SEHNR and CDR2 FQNEAQ come from the germline V gene (reference sequence). The CDR3 runs 13 residues. The chain's CDR3 is CASSLGSVHEQYF. The CDR3 DNA reads as TGTGCCAGCAGCTTAGGGAGCGTCCACGAGCAGTACTTC.

This clonotype was observed at least ten times. This chain uses TRBV12-3 or TRBV12-4 with TRBJ2-7, with 7 bases that match TRBD2. V was pared by 2 bases and J by 0 bases, with 10 bases of the junction left unmatched. The CDR3 has 17 amino acids. The CDR3 DNA follows: TGTGCCAGCAGTTTATCTGGGGGGGGGAGATCCTCCTACGAGCAGTACTTC. This gives the protein CASSLSGGGRSSYEQYF.

A remark on this clonotype: One end of the junction fails to match germline, which may point to a read error. The V and J genes are TRBV5-3 and TRBJ2-5, with 10 bases aligning to TRBD1. TRBV5-3 is annotated as an ORF whose role is uncertain. The length of the CDR3 is 15 residues. The CDR3 DNA sequence: TGCGCCATCAGCCCACCGGGACAGGGGCCAGGGACCCAGTACTTC. Its translation is CAISPPGQGPGTQYF.

This clonotype was seen repeatedly, ten times or more. This chain connects TRBV2 to TRBJ1-5; D gene uncertain. The CDR3 extends over 14 amino acids. CDR1 is SNHLY, CDR2 FYNNEI, per germline. V lost 7 bases to trimming and J lost 4 bases, with 14 bases between them. CDR3 amino acids: CASNMVIANQPQHF. The CDR3, as DNA: TGTGCCAGCAATATGGTTATAGCTAATCAGCCCCAGCATTTT. Combining the CDR3 with reference TRBV2 and TRBJ1-5 gives the whole variable domain EPEVTQTPSHQVTQMGQEVILRCVPISNHLYFYWYRQILGQKVEFLVSFYNNEISEKSEIFDDQFSVERPDGSNFTLKIRSTKLEDSAMYFCASNMVIANQPQHFGDGTRLSIL.

This clonotype was picked up many times. The V gene is TRBV30, the J gene TRBJ2-7, with TRBD1 matching over 7 bases. The CDR3 runs to 14 residues. Germline V gives CDR1 GTSNPN, CDR2 SVGIG (reference sequence). V shed 6 bases, J shed 3 bases, and the junction held 11 bases outside the gene matches. The CDR3 DNA sequence: TGTGCCTGCCCCCGCCGGGACAGTAACTACGAGCAGTACTTC. Protein: CACPRRDSNYEQYF. Together with reference TRBV30 and TRBJ2-7, the CDR3 gives the full variable domain: SQTIHQWPATLVQPVGSPLSLECTVEGTSNPNLYWYRQAAGRGLQLLFYSVGIGQISSEVPQNLSASRPQDRQFILSSKKLLLSDSGFYLCACPRRDSNYEQYFGPGTRLTVT.